This T cell receptor beta chain was captured by sequencing in a study of identical twins. Study results and caveats: Among beta out-of-frame sequences, excess sharing between twins appeared weaker.

This clonotype was recorded a few times. The antigen is undetermined. TCRdb called the 5' RACE reads again in MiXCR, with one record for every CDR3 protein. The sample shows a few hundred thousand distinct CDR3 sequences, roughly 9% of them seen only once. The sample was also reused in another study, on yellow fever vaccine responses in identical twins.

The clonotype was recovered from a woman aged 18-35 years in good health. The sequencing input was CD8+ T cells sorted from blood.

DNA for the CDR3: TGTGCCAGCAGTGAACTAGGGCGCCCCTACGAGCAGTACTTC. Translation: CASSELGRPYEQYF. This chain links TRBV6-1 with TRBJ2-7, with D unresolved. This CDR3 is 14 amino acids long. Per the germline V gene, CDR1 is MNHNS and CDR2 is SASEGT. Trimming shortened V by 2 bases and J by 2 bases, and 10 bases separated the two germline ends.